This T cell receptor beta chain was obtained from a study of response to subunit inactivated influenza vaccine. Regarding the study as a whole: The authors suggested that few new T cells are recruited per seasonal influenza vaccination.

The CDR3 extends over 16 amino acids. Germline CDR1 and CDR2: SGHTA and FQGNSA. V shed 5 bases, J shed 0 bases, and the junction held 8 bases outside the gene matches. TCRdb fed the RT-PCR reads into MiXCR, producing one record per CDR3 protein. The sample lists about 700,000 distinct CDR3 sequences; about 15% were seen once. This clonotype has more than one count but fewer than ten. The antigen is not known. The receptor was isolated from a man aged 50 or older who received an inactivated influenza vaccine. The V call is TRBV7-2, the J call TRBJ2-3, with TRBD1 matching over 7 bases. Sequenced material: PBMCs from blood, taken 12 days after vaccination. In DNA, the CDR3 is TGTGCCAGCAGCGGAATCCGGGACAGAAGCACAGATACGCAGTATTTT. It encodes CASSGIRDRSTDTQYF.